Below are 30 T cell receptor beta chains sequenced from a single sample in a study of shared clonotypes between healthy human individuals. Here immunoSEQ multiplex PCR was the method, and the copy in TCRdb shows in-frame clones only, minus some. The sample has about a million clones, 70% to 80% seen once; the top ten hold roughly 1.5%. Sequenced sample: memory CD4+ T cells sorted from blood. Regarding subset: CD45RA-negative fraction. The receptor source for this set is a man between 18 and 29 years old in good health.

This clone was seen once. The chain employs TRBV19 and TRBJ2-5; D unresolved. CDR3 length: 14 residues. Germline lookup yields CDR1 LNHDA and CDR2 SQIVND (reference sequence). With 6 bases removed from V and 10 bases from J, the gap between germline ends came to 21 bases. The CDR3 loop reads CASSPQGSRSIQYF. CDR3 DNA sequence: TGTGCCAGTAGCCCCCAAGGCTCTAGATCTATCCAGTACTTC.

The chain is built from TRBV15 and TRBJ1-5; 7 nucleotides agree with TRBD1. Germline CDR1 reads LNHNV; CDR2 reads YYDKDF (reference sequence). Unmatched junction bases numbered 8, after V lost 3 bases and J lost 0 bases. This CDR3 comprises 17 residues. The CDR3, as DNA: TGTGCCACCAGCAGGGACAGGCTGCTCTATAGCAATCAGCCCCAGCATTTT. It codes for CATSRDRLLYSNQPQHF.

CDR3 sequence: CASSRGTGDLLNTEAFF. CDR3 bases: TGCGCCAGCAGCAGAGGGACAGGGGACCTCCTGAACACTGAAGCTTTCTTT. V usage is TRBV5-1 and J usage is TRBJ1-1, with 10 bases matching TRBD1. The CDR3 totals 17 residues. The germline CDR1 and CDR2 sequences are SGHRS and YFSETQ. With V trimmed by 4 bases and J by 0 bases, 9 bases remained unmatched.

This clone was seen once. This chain uses TRBV5-1 with TRBJ2-1; D not certain. The germline gives CDR1 SGHRS, CDR2 YFSETQ. There are 14 residues in the CDR3. Deletions cut 1 base from V and 6 bases from J, with 11 bases between. In DNA form, the CDR3 reads TGCGCCAGCAGCTTGTCCTACGACGGCAATGAGCAGTTCTTC. Translating gives CASSLSYDGNEQFF. Using reference TRBV5-1 and TRBJ2-1 for the parts outside the CDR3, the full variable domain is KAGVTQTPRYLIKTRGQQVTLSCSPISGHRSVSWYQQTPGQGLQFLFEYFSETQRNKGNFPGRFSGRQFSNSRSEMNVSTLELGDSALYLCASSLSYDGNEQFFGPGTRLTVL.

Here the CDR3 reads CASRRPLAGSYEQYF. The CDR3 DNA reads TGTGCCAGCCGAAGGCCACTAGCGGGATCCTACGAGCAGTACTTC. The V call is TRBV21-1, the J call TRBJ2-7; TRBD2, as called in the table, went unchecked against the DNA. TRBV21-1 has pseudogene status. This CDR3 comprises 15 residues.

This sequence joins TRBV9 and TRBJ2-1, with 10 bases fitting TRBD2. CDR1 and CDR2 (germline): SGDLS, YYNGEE. The CDR3 sequence is 14 residues long. Trimming removed 4 bases from V and 7 bases from J; junction bases left unmatched: 5. The chain's CDR3 is CASSPLAGVNEQFF. The CDR3, as DNA: TGTGCCAGCAGCCCCCTAGCGGGAGTAAATGAGCAGTTCTTC.

The chain carries TRBV28 and TRBJ2-7; D gene ambiguous. The CDR3 is 13 amino acids. CDR1 is MDHEN, CDR2 SYDVKM, per germline. The V end was cut by 9 bases, the J end by 2 bases, with 14 bases between. CDR3 region: CASLREGTYEQYF. DNA of the CDR3: TGTGCCAGTTTGAGAGAAGGTACCTACGAGCAGTACTTC.

The table lists this clone with a few counts. V and J are TRBV10-3 and TRBJ2-5; D is unclear. The CDR3 spans 13 residues. V was cut by 3 bases and J by 4 bases, with 9 bases left in between. CDR1 is ENHRY, CDR2 SYGVKD, per germline. The DNA of the CDR3 is TGTGCCATCAGTGACGGTAGTTCAGAGACCCAGTACTTC. Translating it yields CAISDGSSETQYF.

This clone was observed a handful of times. This rearrangement joins TRBV5-4 to TRBJ2-3; D is undetermined. Germline V gene lookup returns CDR1 SGHNT and CDR2 YYREEE (reference sequence). V lost 0 bases and J lost 1, with 12 bases in between. The CDR3 is 16 residues long. CDR3 region: CASSLEVGSGTDTQYF. The CDR3 nucleotides read TGTGCCAGCAGCTTGGAGGTGGGATCCGGCACAGATACGCAGTATTTT.

V and J are TRBV5-4 and TRBJ1-2, with D hard to call. The germline V gene encodes CDR1 SGHNT and CDR2 YYREEE (reference sequence). This CDR3 spans 15 amino acids. Trimming pared 0 bases from V and 7 bases from J, leaving 16 bases between. CDR3 region: CASSLGGRQEVGYTF. DNA of the CDR3: TGTGCCAGCAGCTTGGGAGGGCGCCAAGAGGTTGGCTACACCTTC.

Note on this clone: The DNA is omitted, as the CDR3 cannot be located on it reliably, and the CDR3 follows TCRdb's listing. The V gene is TRBV19, the J gene TRBJ2-4; no check of the table's D call, TRBD2, against the DNA was made. The CDR3 length is 18 residues, termini included. CDR1 is LNHDA, CDR2 SQIVND, per germline (reference sequence). CDR3 sequence reads: CASTSGLAGGRAKNIQYF.

J is TRBJ1-3 and V is TRBV5-1; D is undetermined. Germline V gene lookup returns CDR1 SGHRS and CDR2 YFSETQ. This CDR3 contains 18 residues. The germline V and J ends were trimmed by 0 bases and 0 bases, with 16 bases remaining between them. As DNA, the CDR3 is TGCGCCAGCAGCTTGGTGCCGGACCGGGAATTCTCTGGAAACACCATATATTTT. This translates into CASSLVPDREFSGNTIYF.

The chain recombines TRBV9 with TRBJ2-7; D gene unclear. Trimming removed 3 bases at V and 0 bases at J, with 13 bases between. From germline, CDR1 is SGDLS and CDR2 YYNGEE. The CDR3 contains 15 residues. The DNA of the CDR3 is TGTGCCAGCAGCGAGCCGGTCCTGAGCTCCTACGAGCAGTACTTC. This encodes CASSEPVLSSYEQYF.

The chain links TRBV6-1 to TRBJ1-1; D is uncertain. Trimming pared 9 bases from V and 1 base from J, leaving 12 bases between. CDR3 length equals 13 residues. Germline CDR1 is MNHNS and CDR2 is SASEGT. CDR3 DNA: TGTGCCAGTGAGTCTCAACCGAACACTGAAGCTTTCTTT. It encodes CASESQPNTEAFF.

The genes are TRBV6-6 and TRBJ2-2; weak D call: TRBD2 (5 bases). The germline gives CDR1 MNHNY, CDR2 SVGAGI (reference sequence). The CDR3 spans 13 residues. Trimming took 4 bases from V and 7 from J, leaving 10 bases between them. CDR3 residues: CASSLLRGGELFF. CDR3 nucleotide sequence: TGTGCCAGCAGTTTATTACGGGGCGGGGAGCTGTTTTTT.

The chain employs TRBV10-2 and TRBJ2-6; possible D gene TRBD1, 6 bases. In germline, CDR1 is WSHSY, CDR2 SAAADI. Trimming stripped 2 bases from V and 12 bases from J, with 17 bases between. This CDR3 is 15 amino acids long. CDR3 loop: CASSENGRGTSVLTF. The CDR3 coding sequence is TGCGCCAGCAGTGAGAATGGCAGGGGCACAAGCGTCCTGACTTTC.

This clone was observed a handful of times. This CDR3 is also generated by other DNA sequences in the sample. V gene TRBV11-2 combines with J gene TRBJ1-6; TRBD1 agrees at 9 bases. The CDR3 is made up of 14 amino acids. The V gene's germline CDR1 is SGHAT and CDR2 FQNNGV. V gave up 3 bases and J gave up 6 bases; unmatched junction bases: 0. DNA of the CDR3: TGTGCCAGCAGCTTGGGACAGGGTAATTCACCCCTCCACTTT. It translates to CASSLGQGNSPLHF. The full variable domain, rest sourced from reference TRBV11-2 and TRBJ1-6, is EAGVAQSPRYKIIEKRQSVAFWCNPISGHATLYWYQQILGQGPKLLIQFQNNGVVDDSQLPKDRFSAERLKGVDSTLKIQPAKLEDSAVYLCASSLGQGNSPLHFGNGTRLTVT.

This clone came up once. Other DNA variants within this sample encode the same CDR3. The chain recombines TRBV5-1 with TRBJ2-7, with D uncertain. Trimming took off 4 bases at V and 0 bases at J, with 11 bases between the two ends. The CDR3 is 14 residues long. Germline assignment: CDR1 SGHRS and CDR2 YFSETQ. The CDR3 DNA follows: TGCGCCAGCAGCCTACGGACGGACTCCTACGAGCAGTACTTC. It yields the protein CASSLRTDSYEQYF.

V usage is TRBV30 and J usage is TRBJ1-1; no firm D call. The germline CDR1 and CDR2 sequences are GTSNPN and SVGIG (reference sequence). V was shortened by 3 bases and J by 0 bases, with 14 bases between the two germline ends. This CDR3 spans 15 amino acids. CDR3 DNA sequence: TGTGCCTGGAGCCCACGGGCCATCATGAACACTGAAGCTTTCTTT. Translating it yields CAWSPRAIMNTEAFF.

The DNA of the CDR3 is TGTGCCAGCACTCGAGACAGATCTCAAGAGACCCAGTACTTC. This translates into CASTRDRSQETQYF. The rearrangement links TRBV6-1 to TRBJ2-5, with a tentative D call TRBD1 (5 bases). V lost 7 bases, J lost 2 bases, and 14 bases lay in between. The germline CDR1 and CDR2 sequences are MNHNS and SASEGT. There are 14 residues in the CDR3.

V gene TRBV5-1 combines with J gene TRBJ2-6; D is undetermined. The germline gives CDR1 SGHRS, CDR2 YFSETQ. Trimming pared 2 bases from V and 0 bases from J, leaving 6 bases between. The length of the CDR3 is 15 residues. The DNA of the CDR3 is TGCGCCAGCAGCTTCCCGTCCTCTGGGGCCAACGTCCTGACTTTC. The encoded protein is CASSFPSSGANVLTF.

The chain carries TRBV5-4 and TRBJ2-2; maybe TRBD1 (6 bases). The CDR3 is 14 amino acids. The V gene lost 0 bases and the J gene lost 6 bases, with 9 bases spanning the gap. Germline V gene lookup returns CDR1 SGHNT and CDR2 YYREEE (reference sequence). CDR3 bases: TGTGCCAGCAGCTTGGCCAAGGGGGCCGGGGAGCTGTTTTTT. Amino acids: CASSLAKGAGELFF.

This clone was seen only once. V gene TRBV30 combines with J gene TRBJ2-2; 7 positions match TRBD2. This CDR3 contains 16 residues. Germline V gene lookup returns CDR1 GTSNPN and CDR2 SVGIG (reference sequence). Losses at the gene ends were 0 bases for V and 4 bases for J; bases not matched to a gene: 8. DNA for the CDR3: TGTGCCTGGAGTGTCCACGGGACTACTTTCACCGGGGAGCTGTTTTTT. This encodes CAWSVHGTTFTGELFF.

The chain links TRBV10-3 to TRBJ2-5, with TRBD2 as a possible D gene (6 bases). Per germline, CDR1 ENHRY and CDR2 SYGVKD. The CDR3 sequence is 15 residues long. V was cut by 10 bases and J by 2 bases, with 20 bases left in between. As DNA, the CDR3 is TGTGCCAACGAGGGAGGTGGGGCGCTTCAAGAGACCCAGTACTTC. Protein product: CANEGGGALQETQYF.

This chain connects TRBV7-2 to TRBJ1-2, with D possibly matching TRBD1 (6 bases). V was pared by 8 bases and J by 5 bases, with 18 bases between. Germline loops: CDR1 SGHTA, CDR2 FQGNSA. The CDR3 spans 14 residues. The CDR3 region has the DNA TGTGCCAGCGCAGAGGGGGGATTAGGGTATGGCTACACCTTC. It codes for CASAEGGLGYGYTF.

This clone was observed a handful of times. This chain joins TRBV7-9 and TRBJ2-2; D call uncertain. Trimming stripped 1 base from V and 1 base from J, with 7 bases between. Germline CDR1 reads SEHNR; CDR2 reads FQNEAQ (reference sequence). This CDR3 has 15 residues. The CDR3 loop reads CASSLVQVNTGELFF. The CDR3 nucleotides are TGTGCCAGCAGCTTAGTGCAGGTGAACACCGGGGAGCTGTTTTTT. Filled out from reference TRBV7-9 and TRBJ2-2, the complete variable domain reads DTGVSQNPRHKITKRGQNVTFRCDPISEHNRLYWYRQTLGQGPEFLTYFQNEAQLEKSRLLSDRFSAERPKGSFSTLEIQRTEQGDSAMYLCASSLVQVNTGELFFGEGSRLTVL.

The rearrangement uses TRBV11-2 and TRBJ2-7; 7 bases are a match to TRBD1. Germline CDR1 is SGHAT and CDR2 is FQNNGV. The CDR3 sequence is 15 residues long. The junction had 12 bases not matched to a gene; V was cut back by 5 bases and J by 5 bases. The CDR3 reads CASSPTTGPLNEQYF. The DNA of the CDR3 is TGTGCCAGCAGCCCGACGACAGGGCCTCTGAACGAGCAGTACTTC. The variable domain in full, with the rest retrieved from reference TRBV11-2 and TRBJ2-7, is EAGVAQSPRYKIIEKRQSVAFWCNPISGHATLYWYQQILGQGPKLLIQFQNNGVVDDSQLPKDRFSAERLKGVDSTLKIQPAKLEDSAVYLCASSPTTGPLNEQYFGPGTRLTVT.

This clone was seen a single time. The rearrangement joins TRBV5-6 to TRBJ1-2; tentatively, D is TRBD1 (5 bases). The CDR3 totals 13 residues. V dropped 3 bases and J dropped 4 bases, with 10 bases sitting between them. Germline CDR1 is SGHDT and CDR2 is YYEEEE. Here the CDR3 reads CASSWQGLYGYTF. The DNA for the CDR3 is TGTGCCAGCAGCTGGCAGGGACTCTATGGCTACACCTTC.

The genes are TRBV5-6 and TRBJ1-6; TRBD1 agrees at 9 bases. Germline lookup yields CDR1 SGHDT and CDR2 YYEEEE. V trimming: 4 bases; J trimming: 6 bases; junction bases outside the gene matches: 5. This CDR3 comprises 15 residues. This chain's CDR3 is CASSIQGARNSPLHF. For the CDR3, the DNA is TGTGCCAGCAGCATACAGGGGGCGCGTAATTCACCCCTCCACTTT.

The chain links TRBV2 to TRBJ1-1, with 8 nucleotides matching TRBD1. The trim removed 6 bases at V and 3 bases at J, leaving 9 bases unmatched. Germline V lookup: CDR1 SNHLY, CDR2 FYNNEI. CDR3 length equals 15 residues. CDR3 nucleotide sequence: TGTGCCAGCAGCACCGGGACAGGAACCTACACTGAAGCTTTCTTT. Amino acid sequence: CASSTGTGTYTEAFF.